This is a list of T cell receptor beta chains from one sample in a study of OX40 agonist ivuxolimab in advanced cancers. TCRdb's table, derived via immunoSEQ multiplex PCR, lists solely in-frame clones and lacks some. Among 20,000 to 25,000 clones listed, approximately 90% were seen once. The sample consisted of CD4+ or CD8+ T cells sorted from blood, taken in a trial of the OX40 agonist ivuxolimab. These receptors were collected from an adult with an advanced solid tumor such as melanoma, head and neck, liver or kidney cancer. The CDR3 runs from the conserved cysteine through the conserved F or W. A D gene is named only where the DNA matches it firmly. Clone size is not always given. Where it is, it says once, few, many or a class for expanded clones.

D	V	J	size	CDR3	DNA
TRBD2	TRBV9	TRBJ2-5	NA	CASSEGLAGGGETQYF	TGTGCCAGCAGCGAGGGACTAGCGGGGGGAGGAGAGACCCAGTACTTC
NA	TRBV6-1	TRBJ2-5	NA	CASSEAGTGDF	TGTGCCAGCAGTGAAGCGGGGACGGGAGACTTC
NA	TRBV4-1	TRBJ2-1	NA	CASSHWVSREGTYNEQFF	TGCGCCAGCAGCCATTGGGTATCCAGGGAAGGGACCTACAATGAGCAGTTCTTC
NA	TRBV4-3	TRBJ2-2	NA	CASSQLNTGELFF	TGCGCCAGCAGCCAGTTAAACACCGGGGAGCTGTTTTTT
TRBD1	TRBV27	TRBJ1-2	NA	CASSTNRDRAVYGYTF	TGTGCCAGCAGTACCAACCGGGACAGGGCTGTCTATGGCTACACCTTC
TRBD2	TRBV14	TRBJ2-5	NA	CASSQGRTSGHPQETQYF	TGTGCCAGCAGTCAAGGAAGGACTAGCGGCCACCCCCAAGAGACCCAGTACTTC
NA	TRBV7-9	TRBJ1-2	NA	CASSSREQGDLYGYTF	TGTGCCAGCAGCTCAAGGGAACAGGGCGACCTCTATGGCTACACCTTC
TRBD1	TRBV5-6	TRBJ2-7	once	CASSLAGQIYEQYF	TGTGCCAGCAGCTTGGCGGGACAGATCTACGAGCAGTACTTC
NA	TRBV2	TRBJ1-5	NA	CASIGTPNQPQHF	TGTGCCAGCATTGGAACCCCGAATCAGCCCCAGCATTTT
TRBD2	TRBV7-8	TRBJ2-3	once	CASSLRGAVDTQYF	TGTGCCAGCAGCCTGCGGGGGGCGGTAGATACGCAGTATTTT
TRBD2	TRBV9	TRBJ2-3	NA	CASSAAAGGPADTQYF	TGTGCCAGCAGCGCCGCAGCGGGAGGCCCCGCAGATACGCAGTATTTT
TRBD2	TRBV7-9	TRBJ2-3	once	CASSQETSGGTQYF	TGTGCCAGCAGCCAAGAGACTAGCGGGGGTACGCAGTATTTT
NA	TRBV12-5	TRBJ1-1	NA	CASGLNTRGTEAFF	TGTGCTAGTGGTTTGAATACCAGGGGCACTGAAGCTTTCTTT
TRBD2	TRBV9	TRBJ2-3	NA	CASSVPIAGSTDTQYF	TGTGCCAGCAGCGTACCCATAGCGGGTAGCACAGATACGCAGTATTTT
TRBD2	TRBV4-3	TRBJ2-7	NA	CASSAFSGDYEQYF	TGCGCCAGCAGCGCCTTTAGCGGGGACTACGAGCAGTACTTC
TRBD2	TRBV27	TRBJ2-5	NA	CASSSAGARETQYF	TGTGCCAGCAGTTCTGCGGGAGCTCGGGAGACCCAGTACTTC
NA	TRBV27	TRBJ2-7	NA	CASSFQGPGYEQYF	TGTGCCAGCAGTTTCCAAGGGCCAGGCTACGAGCAGTACTTC
NA	TRBV6-5	TRBJ2-5	NA	CASSYLGPRDKQYF	TGTGCCAGCAGTTACTTGGGACCGAGGGACAAGCAGTACTTC
TRBD2	TRBV7-9	TRBJ2-7	NA	CASSLASGKHEQYF	TGTGCCAGCAGCTTGGCTAGCGGGAAGCACGAGCAGTACTTC
NA	TRBV3-2	TRBJ1-1	NA	CASQTAFF	TGTGCCAGCCAGACAGCTTTCTTT
TRBD1	TRBV5-6	TRBJ2-3	NA	CASSLAGGSWDTQYF	TGTGCCAGCAGCTTAGCAGGGGGATCTTGGGATACGCAGTATTTT
TRBD1	TRBV2	TRBJ2-7	NA	CASSAPTGGDEQYF	TGTGCCAGCAGTGCACCGACAGGGGGCGACGAGCAGTACTTC
NA	TRBV7-9	TRBJ2-7	NA	CASSRPGFSYEQYF	TGTGCCAGCAGCCGGCCGGGGTTCTCCTACGAGCAGTACTTC
NA	TRBV9	TRBJ2-7	once	CASSVGTLAYEQYF	TGTGCCAGCAGCGTAGGGACATTGGCCTACGAGCAGTACTTC
NA	TRBV28	TRBJ1-2	NA	CASIDDNYGYTF	TGTGCCAGCATCGATGACAACTATGGCTACACCTTC
NA	TRBV11-2	TRBJ2-5	NA	CASSLGQGETQYF	TGTGCCAGCAGCTTAGGTCAGGGAGAGACCCAGTACTTC
NA	TRBV4-1	TRBJ1-1	NA	CASSADNRNTEAFF	TGCGCCAGCAGCGCGGACAATCGAAACACTGAAGCTTTCTTT
NA	TRBV7-9	TRBJ1-5	NA	CASSPGTANQPQHF	TGTGCCAGCAGCCCGGGGACGGCAAATCAGCCCCAGCATTTT
NA	TRBV19	TRBJ2-1	NA	CASSMNSGNEQFF	TGTGCCAGTAGTATGAATTCAGGCAATGAGCAGTTCTTC
TRBD2	TRBV7-8	TRBJ2-1	NA	CASSSSRLAGGVSDEQFF	TGTGCCAGCAGCTCCTCTCGACTAGCGGGAGGTGTCAGCGATGAGCAGTTCTTC
NA	TRBV15	TRBJ1-1	NA	CATSISPGTEAFF	TGTGCCACCAGCATCTCACCAGGGACTGAAGCTTTCTTT
TRBD1	TRBV6-5	TRBJ2-7	NA	CASSWDSFSYEQYF	TGTGCCAGCAGTTGGGACAGCTTCTCCTACGAGCAGTACTTC
TRBD1	TRBV27	TRBJ2-2	NA	CASSLTPGQILTGELFF	TGTGCCAGCAGCCTAACCCCGGGACAGATATTGACCGGGGAGCTGTTTTTT
TRBD1	TRBV29-1	TRBJ1-1	NA	CSVDVQGKAFF	TGCAGCGTTGATGTACAGGGGAAAGCTTTCTTT
NA	TRBV7-9	TRBJ2-3	once	CASSIRMPSGTDTQYF	TGTGCCAGCTCAATTCGAATGCCTAGCGGCACAGATACGCAGTATTTT
NA	TRBV7-3	TRBJ2-7	NA	CASSPGLASSYEQYF	TGTGCCAGCAGCCCCGGGTTAGCATCCTCCTACGAGCAGTACTTC
NA	TRBV27	TRBJ1-4	NA	CASSLVGGYPTNEKLFF	TGTGCCAGCAGTTTAGTCGGAGGCTACCCAACTAATGAAAAACTGTTTTTT
TRBD2	TRBV4-1	TRBJ2-3	NA	CASSQGREGLRADTQYF	TGCGCCAGCAGCCAAGGACGGGAGGGCCTACGAGCAGATACGCAGTATTTT
NA	TRBV15	TRBJ2-5	NA	CATSREGRQETQYF	TGTGCCACCAGCAGAGAGGGGCGCCAAGAGACCCAGTACTTC